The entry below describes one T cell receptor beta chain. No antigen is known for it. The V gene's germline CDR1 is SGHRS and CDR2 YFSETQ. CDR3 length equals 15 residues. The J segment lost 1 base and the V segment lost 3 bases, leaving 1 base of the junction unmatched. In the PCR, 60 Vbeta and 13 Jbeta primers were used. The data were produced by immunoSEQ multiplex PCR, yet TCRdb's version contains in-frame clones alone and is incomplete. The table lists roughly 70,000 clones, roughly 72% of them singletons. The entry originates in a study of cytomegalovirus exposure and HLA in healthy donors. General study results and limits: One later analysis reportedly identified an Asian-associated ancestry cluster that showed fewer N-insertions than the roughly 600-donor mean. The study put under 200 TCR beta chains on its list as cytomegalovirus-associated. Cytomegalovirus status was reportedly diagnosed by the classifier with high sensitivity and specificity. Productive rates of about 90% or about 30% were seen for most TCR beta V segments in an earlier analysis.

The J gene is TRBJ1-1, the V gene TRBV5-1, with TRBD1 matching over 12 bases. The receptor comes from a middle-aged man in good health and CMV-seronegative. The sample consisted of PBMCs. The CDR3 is CASSWDRGRNTEAFF. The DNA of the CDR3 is TGCGCCAGCAGCTGGGACAGGGGGCGGAACACTGAAGCTTTCTTT.